Below, one TCR beta chain is given with its context. The data were obtained in a study of cytomegalovirus exposure and HLA in healthy donors. PCR used 60 Vbeta primers and 13 Jbeta primers. Data came from immunoSEQ multiplex PCR; TCRdb stores just in-frame clones and leaves some out. The sample carries more than 150,000 clones, less than 90% recorded once. The sequenced material came from PBMCs. The clonotype was recovered from a boy aged 5-17 years in good health and CMV-seronegative.

CDR3 sequence reads: CASSHRARNTEAFF. The CDR3 region has the DNA TGCGCCAGCAGTCACAGGGCGCGGAACACTGAAGCTTTCTTT. The chain recombines TRBV5-1 with TRBJ1-1; perhaps TRBD1 as D (6 bases). Germline loops: CDR1 SGHRS, CDR2 YFSETQ. V was cut by 5 bases and J by 1 base, with 12 bases left in between. The CDR3 is 14 amino acids.